Listed below are T cell receptor beta chains from one sample, sequenced in a study of blood T cell repertoires in COVID-19. Produced via immunoSEQ multiplex PCR; TCRdb's table is partial and in-frame only. The top ten clones hold more than 5% of a sample with around 140,000 clones, roughly 75% of them seen once. Source material: PBMCs or T cells enriched from blood (not recorded which). The receptor set was obtained from a woman between 50 and 59 years old who had recovered from COVID-19. Each CDR3 is given with its conserved first and last residue. The D gene is left open where the match is weak. Rows give clone size only sometimes, using once, few, many, or a class for an expanded clone.

TRBD1,TRBJ1-6,TRBV9,NA,TGTGCCAGCAGCGTATTTGACAGGGTTAATTCACCCCTCCACTTT,CASSVFDRVNSPLHF
TRBD1,TRBJ2-5,TRBV4-1,NA,TGCGCCAGCAGCAATCGCCGGGACAGGGAAGAGACCCAGTACTTC,CASSNRRDREETQYF
TRBD1,TRBJ1-2,TRBV12-5,NA,TGTGCTAGTGGAGTCTCGGACAGGAACTATGGCTACACCTTC,CASGVSDRNYGYTF
TRBD1,TRBJ1-1,TRBV11-2,NA,TGTGCCAGCAGCTCGCGTCTGGACAGGGTCAGAACTGAAGCTTTCTTT,CASSSRLDRVRTEAFF
NA,TRBJ2-2,TRBV6-5,NA,TGTGCCAGCAGTTACTCAATCTCTAACACCGGGGAGCTGTTTTTT,CASSYSISNTGELFF
NA,TRBJ1-3,TRBV6-5,NA,TGTGCCAGCAGCCGGACTCCTCTGGGGAGCACCATATATTTT,CASSRTPLGSTIYF
TRBD2,TRBJ2-2,TRBV3-1/TRBV3-2,NA,TGTGCCAGCACCCACGGGGGGGCGGACACCGGGGAGCTGTTTTTT,CASTHGGADTGELFF
NA,TRBJ1-1,TRBV2,NA,TGTGCCCAGGGACTTTCCTCGGGCACTGAAGCTTTCTTT,CAQGLSSGTEAFF
NA,TRBJ1-3,TRBV5-1,NA,TGCGCCAGCTCCCTTGGGCCTGGAAACACCATATATTTT,CASSLGPGNTIYF
NA,TRBJ2-4,TRBV12-3/TRBV12-4,NA,TGTGCCAGCAGCCGCCTTAGCGGAAACATTCAGTACTTC,CASSRLSGNIQYF
TRBD1,TRBJ2-3,TRBV27,once,TGTGCCAGCAGAACAGGGGTTTACGCAGATACGCAGTATTTT,CASRTGVYADTQYF
TRBD2,TRBJ2-3,TRBV7-7,once,TGTGCCAGCAGCCTATCGCCCCTAGCGGGGACCCGGCCGACAGATACGCAGTATTTT,CASSLSPLAGTRPTDTQYF
TRBD1,TRBJ1-6,TRBV2,NA,TGTGCCAGCAGCAGTCTGGGACAGGGAAATTCACCCCTCCACTTT,CASSSLGQGNSPLHF
TRBD1,TRBJ1-1,TRBV10-3,few,TGTGCCATCAGTAAGACAGGGGCGGACACTGAAGCTTTCTTT,CAISKTGADTEAFF
NA,TRBJ2-3,TRBV4-1,NA,TGCGCCAGCAGCCGCGGCGGTGGAGGGGCTAGCACAGATACGCAGTATTTT,CASSRGGGGASTDTQYF
NA,TRBJ2-5,TRBV5-5,NA,TGTGCCAGCAGCATCGGGACAACGGGCGTCGAGACCCAGTACTTC,CASSIGTTGVETQYF
NA,TRBJ1-2,TRBV6-2/TRBV6-3,few,TGTGCCAGCAGTTACTTTATTTCAGGGGCGGATGGCTACACCTTC,CASSYFISGADGYTF
NA,TRBJ1-2,TRBV5-5,NA,TGTGCCAGCAGCCTCTCCACAGACCACTATGGCTACACCTTC,CASSLSTDHYGYTF
TRBD1,TRBJ1-2,TRBV5-4,NA,TGTGCCAGCAGCTCCCCGGACAGGGCTAACTATGGCTACACCTTC,CASSSPDRANYGYTF
NA,TRBJ2-5,TRBV11-2,NA,TGTGCCAGCAGCCCCACCGTGGGGACACAGTACCAAGAGACCCAGTACTTC,CASSPTVGTQYQETQYF
TRBD1,TRBJ2-7,TRBV6-5,NA,TGTGCCAGCAGTTACGTTGGGACAGGGACCTACGAGCAGTACTTC,CASSYVGTGTYEQYF
NA,TRBJ2-3,TRBV11-3,NA,TGTGCCAGCAGCTCCCGAGCAGATACGCAGTATTTT,CASSSRADTQYF
NA,TRBJ1-1,TRBV10-1,NA,TGCGCCAGCAAGGGACATCTGAACACTGAAGCTTTCTTT,CASKGHLNTEAFF
NA,TRBJ2-7,TRBV7-9,NA,TGTGCCAGCAGCCAGGGGACACACTCCTACGAGCAGTACTTC,CASSQGTHSYEQYF
NA,TRBJ1-2,TRBV19,NA,TGTGCCAGTTCAACAGGTAGTGGCTATGGCTACACCTTC,CASSTGSGYGYTF
NA,TRBJ1-2,TRBV2,few,TGTGCCAGCATCGCTAACTATGGCTACACCTTC,CASIANYGYTF
NA,TRBJ1-6,TRBV11-2,few,TGTGCCAGCAGCCCAGACAGATATAATTCACCCCTCCACTTT,CASSPDRYNSPLHF
NA,TRBJ1-1,TRBV3-1/TRBV3-2,NA,TGTGCCAGCAGCCAAGGACATCAGAACACTGAAGCTTTCTTT,CASSQGHQNTEAFF
NA,TRBJ1-5,TRBV10-3,NA,TGTGCCATCGTAGGGGGTTGGGATCAGCCCCAGCATTTT,CAIVGGWDQPQHF
TRBD2,TRBJ2-3,TRBV11-1,NA,TGTGCCAGCAGCTCTTTTAGCGGGGGGTCCGCAGATACGCAGTATTTT,CASSSFSGGSADTQYF
TRBD1,TRBJ2-3,TRBV18,NA,TGTGCCAGCTCAAGGACAGGGGACGCAGATACGCAGTATTTT,CASSRTGDADTQYF
NA,TRBJ1-2,TRBV4-2,NA,TGTGCCAGCAGCCAAGATTCCTCGACATTTTATGGCTACACCTTC,CASSQDSSTFYGYTF
NA,TRBJ1-2,TRBV6-5,NA,TGTGCCAGCAGTTACTCTTTACAGGGTGAGACCGGCTACACCTTC,CASSYSLQGETGYTF
NA,TRBJ2-5,TRBV7-9,NA,TGTGCCAGCAGCTTAGGGACAGTTGAAGAGACCCAGTACTTC,CASSLGTVEETQYF
NA,TRBJ1-2,TRBV12-3/TRBV12-4,NA,TGTGCCAGCAGTTTACAGGGAAACTATGGCTACACCTTC,CASSLQGNYGYTF
TRBD1,TRBJ1-4,TRBV9,NA,TGTGCCAGCAGCATGGACAGGTACAATGAAAAACTGTTTTTT,CASSMDRYNEKLFF
NA,TRBJ2-6,TRBV5-1,NA,TGCGCCAGCAGCTTGACGACGGGCTCTGGGGCCAACGTCCTGACTTTC,CASSLTTGSGANVLTF
TRBD1,TRBJ1-6,TRBV3-1/TRBV3-2,NA,TGTGCCAGCAGAACCCGGGACAGGGACTATTCACCCCTCCACTTT,CASRTRDRDYSPLHF
NA,TRBJ1-6,TRBV18,NA,TGTGCCAGCTCACTAGACTGGGGGCCTCCGGCCCTCCACTTT,CASSLDWGPPALHF
TRBD1,TRBJ1-2,TRBV19,NA,TGTGCCAGTAGTCGACAGGGGGACCTGAACTATGGCTACACCTTC,CASSRQGDLNYGYTF
TRBD1,TRBJ1-2,TRBV14,NA,TGTGCCAGCAGCCCCCGGACAGGCTATGGCTACACCTTC,CASSPRTGYGYTF
NA,TRBJ2-5,TRBV19,NA,TGTGCCAGTAGTATCAGTCTCTGGGAGACCCAGTACTTC,CASSISLWETQYF
NA,TRBJ2-2,TRBV9,NA,TGTGCCAGCAGCGTTCTAGAGGCCGGGGAGCTGTTTTTT,CASSVLEAGELFF
NA,TRBJ2-2,TRBV12-3/TRBV12-4,NA,TGTGCCAGCAGTCAGGGTACCGGGGAGCTGTTTTTT,CASSQGTGELFF
NA,TRBJ1-1,TRBV5-5,NA,TGTGCCAGCAGCTTGGGCCTGAGAACTGAAGCTTTCTTT,CASSLGLRTEAFF
TRBD1,TRBJ1-2,TRBV10-3,NA,TGTGCCATCAGTGAAACAAAAGGTTTTTCGAATACGAGGGACAGAGAAATTGCTAACTATGGCTACACCTTC,CAISETKGFSNTRDREIANYGYTF
NA,TRBJ1-1,TRBV10-3,NA,TGTGCCATCAAAGCGGAAGGTGCTGAAGCTTTCTTT,CAIKAEGAEAFF
NA,TRBJ1-4,TRBV28,NA,TGTGCCAGCGCCAGTGGGTTGGGCAGCACTAATGAAAAACTGTTTTTT,CASASGLGSTNEKLFF
NA,TRBJ2-2,TRBV29-1,NA,TGCAGCGTTGAGGTTCTACTAAACACCGGGGAGCTGTTTTTT,CSVEVLLNTGELFF
NA,TRBJ2-1,TRBV10-3,once,TGTGCCATCACGGCTAGCGCCTACAATGAGCAGTTCTTC,CAITASAYNEQFF
TRBD1,TRBJ2-7,TRBV5-1,NA,TGCGCCAGCAGCTTACAGGGGCCAGCCTACGAGCAGTACTTC,CASSLQGPAYEQYF
TRBD2,TRBJ2-3,TRBV5-5,few,TGTGCCAGCAGCTTGGTCGGGGGGGCGGTTATAGATACGCAGTATTTT,CASSLVGGAVIDTQYF